Listed below are T cell receptor beta chains from one sample, sequenced in a study of blood T cells in healthy people across ages. TCRdb re-called the 5' RACE reads with MiXCR, one entry per CDR3 protein. This table has 650,000 to 1,000,000 distinct CDR3 sequences, roughly 35% appearing once. Sequenced: blood. These receptor sequences come from a young man in good health. The CDR3 runs from the conserved cysteine through the conserved F or W. The D gene is left open where the match is weak. Clone size is not always given. Where it is, it says once, few, many or a class for expanded clones.

v_call: TRBV5-1; clone_size: NA; d_call: NA; j_call: TRBJ1-6; cdr3_nt: TGCGCCAGCAGCTTGAGTGCTGCCTATAATTCACCCCTCCACTTT; cdr3_aa: CASSLSAAYNSPLHF
v_call: TRBV6-2/TRBV6-3; clone_size: few; d_call: TRBD1; j_call: TRBJ1-1; cdr3_nt: TGTGCCAGCAGTATCCACGACAGGGGAACTGAAGCTTTCTTT; cdr3_aa: CASSIHDRGTEAFF
v_call: TRBV6-1; clone_size: NA; d_call: TRBD1; j_call: TRBJ2-2; cdr3_nt: TGTGCCAGCAGCCTCACAGGGGCCCACACCGGGGAGCTGTTTTTT; cdr3_aa: CASSLTGAHTGELFF
v_call: TRBV4-3; clone_size: NA; d_call: NA; j_call: TRBJ1-1; cdr3_nt: TGCGCCAGCAGCCAAGGCCCTCCCACAGGGATCGTGTCGAGGAACACTGAAGCTTTCTTT; cdr3_aa: CASSQGPPTGIVSRNTEAFF
v_call: TRBV7-9; clone_size: few; d_call: NA; j_call: TRBJ2-3; cdr3_nt: TGTGCCAGCAGTTCCGCCGGGCTGCGCCCAGATACGCAGTATTTT; cdr3_aa: CASSSAGLRPDTQYF
v_call: TRBV2; clone_size: NA; d_call: TRBD1; j_call: TRBJ2-6; cdr3_nt: TGTGCCAGCGGGGAACAGGGGACTGGGGCCAACGTCCTGACTTTC; cdr3_aa: CASGEQGTGANVLTF
v_call: TRBV6-1; clone_size: NA; d_call: TRBD1; j_call: TRBJ1-4; cdr3_nt: TGTGCCAGCAGTCCCTCCCCAACAGGGGGCCATAATGAAAAACTGTTTTTT; cdr3_aa: CASSPSPTGGHNEKLFF
v_call: TRBV5-5; clone_size: few; d_call: NA; j_call: TRBJ1-1; cdr3_nt: TGTGCCAGCAGCTTGGTCCAAGTCACCCTGAACACTGAAGCTTTCTTT; cdr3_aa: CASSLVQVTLNTEAFF
v_call: TRBV2; clone_size: NA; d_call: TRBD1; j_call: TRBJ2-1; cdr3_nt: TGTGCCAGCAGTGGACCGACAGGGGACCCTTTGGATGAGCAGTTCTTC; cdr3_aa: CASSGPTGDPLDEQFF
v_call: TRBV5-1; clone_size: NA; d_call: NA; j_call: TRBJ2-7; cdr3_nt: TGCGCCAGCAGCTCGGGAAGGGGGTTATATCGGGACGAGCAGTACTTC; cdr3_aa: CASSSGRGLYRDEQYF
v_call: TRBV3-1; clone_size: NA; d_call: NA; j_call: TRBJ2-1; cdr3_nt: TGTGCCAGCAGCCAATCAAGAGGCGATGAGCAGTTCTTC; cdr3_aa: CASSQSRGDEQFF
v_call: TRBV6-1; clone_size: NA; d_call: TRBD2; j_call: TRBJ2-1; cdr3_nt: TGTGCCAGCACTAGGAGCGGGACGAGTTACAATGAGCAGTTCTTC; cdr3_aa: CASTRSGTSYNEQFF
v_call: TRBV12-3/TRBV12-4; clone_size: many; d_call: NA; j_call: TRBJ2-1; cdr3_nt: TGTGCCAGCAGCCTCAACATAGGGGATGGTGAGCAGTTCTTC; cdr3_aa: CASSLNIGDGEQFF
v_call: TRBV19; clone_size: NA; d_call: NA; j_call: TRBJ1-5; cdr3_nt: TGTGCCAGTAGTATAGCCCTAGGGAGCAATCAGCCCCAGCATTTT; cdr3_aa: CASSIALGSNQPQHF
v_call: TRBV29-1; clone_size: NA; d_call: NA; j_call: TRBJ2-3; cdr3_nt: TGCAGCGTTGAATATGGTTCTAGCACAGATACGCAGTATTTT; cdr3_aa: CSVEYGSSTDTQYF
v_call: TRBV6-2/TRBV6-3; clone_size: NA; d_call: NA; j_call: TRBJ2-2; cdr3_nt: TGTGCCAGCAGTTACGCCTCCCCCGGGGAGCTGTTTTTT; cdr3_aa: CASSYASPGELFF
v_call: TRBV6-5; clone_size: NA; d_call: TRBD1; j_call: TRBJ1-1; cdr3_nt: TGTGTCAGCAGTTTGACAGGGCAGGGGACTGAAGCTTTCTTT; cdr3_aa: CVSSLTGQGTEAFF
v_call: TRBV29-1; clone_size: many; d_call: TRBD1; j_call: TRBJ1-5; cdr3_nt: TGCAGCGTTCCGGGACAGTATAGCAATCAGCCCCAGCATTTT; cdr3_aa: CSVPGQYSNQPQHF
v_call: TRBV2; clone_size: few; d_call: NA; j_call: TRBJ1-5; cdr3_nt: TGTGCCAGCAGTGCCGAGGGCAATCAGCCCCAGCATTTT; cdr3_aa: CASSAEGNQPQHF
v_call: TRBV6-2/TRBV6-3; clone_size: NA; d_call: TRBD2; j_call: TRBJ2-3; cdr3_nt: TGTGCCAGCAGTTACCCTAGGGAGGGGAGGAGCACAGATACGCAGTATTTT; cdr3_aa: CASSYPREGRSTDTQYF
v_call: TRBV12-3/TRBV12-4; clone_size: NA; d_call: NA; j_call: TRBJ1-5; cdr3_nt: TGTGCCAGCAGTTTGAAGGCCTTCGCTCAGCCCCAGCATTTT; cdr3_aa: CASSLKAFAQPQHF
v_call: TRBV20-1; clone_size: NA; d_call: TRBD1; j_call: TRBJ1-1; cdr3_nt: TGCAGTGCTAGAAACTTACAGGGGGCAGGGGAAGCTTTCTTT; cdr3_aa: CSARNLQGAGEAFF
v_call: TRBV10-3; clone_size: NA; d_call: NA; j_call: TRBJ1-2; cdr3_nt: TGTGCCATCAGTCGAGGGGAGGCGGGAGACTATGGCTACACCTTC; cdr3_aa: CAISRGEAGDYGYTF
v_call: TRBV7-3; clone_size: NA; d_call: NA; j_call: TRBJ2-1; cdr3_nt: TGTGCCAGCAGCCAGAGACTTGCACCCGTCCATGAGCAGTTCTTC; cdr3_aa: CASSQRLAPVHEQFF
v_call: TRBV3-1; clone_size: NA; d_call: TRBD1; j_call: TRBJ2-7; cdr3_nt: TGTGCCAGCAGCCTGGGACAGGGGCAGTACGAGCAGTACTTC; cdr3_aa: CASSLGQGQYEQYF
v_call: TRBV7-3; clone_size: NA; d_call: NA; j_call: TRBJ2-1; cdr3_nt: TGTGCCAGCAGCTCCGGGACTCCCTCCTACAATGAGCAGTTCTTC; cdr3_aa: CASSSGTPSYNEQFF
v_call: TRBV11-2; clone_size: few; d_call: NA; j_call: TRBJ2-1; cdr3_nt: TGTGCCAGCAGCTTCCCACAGGGATTAGCCTACAATGAGCAGTTCTTC; cdr3_aa: CASSFPQGLAYNEQFF
v_call: TRBV4-2; clone_size: NA; d_call: NA; j_call: TRBJ2-5; cdr3_nt: TGTGCCAACAGCCAAGAGGCCGGGACGACCTCGGTGACCCAGTACTTC; cdr3_aa: CANSQEAGTTSVTQYF
v_call: TRBV14; clone_size: few; d_call: NA; j_call: TRBJ2-5; cdr3_nt: TGTGCCAGCAGCCAAGATCATCCTGGGGGTCAAGAGACCCAGTACTTC; cdr3_aa: CASSQDHPGGQETQYF
v_call: TRBV10-3; clone_size: many; d_call: NA; j_call: TRBJ2-7; cdr3_nt: TGTGCCATCAGTGATACAGGGAACGAGCAGTACTTC; cdr3_aa: CAISDTGNEQYF
v_call: TRBV13; clone_size: many; d_call: NA; j_call: TRBJ2-3; cdr3_nt: TGTGCCAGCAGCTTAGAGTTGCATACGCAGTATTTT; cdr3_aa: CASSLELHTQYF
v_call: TRBV5-5; clone_size: NA; d_call: TRBD1; j_call: TRBJ1-2; cdr3_nt: TGTGCCAGCAGTACAGGGGATCTGGGTGGCTACACCTTC; cdr3_aa: CASSTGDLGGYTF
v_call: TRBV7-2; clone_size: NA; d_call: NA; j_call: TRBJ1-4; cdr3_nt: TGTGCCAGCAGCTTCAGGCGGAGGCAGGGAACTAATGAAAAACTGTTTTTT; cdr3_aa: CASSFRRRQGTNEKLFF
v_call: TRBV11-2; clone_size: NA; d_call: NA; j_call: TRBJ2-7; cdr3_nt: TGTGCCAGCAGCCCCACGACAGGTTACTACAATGAGCAGTACTTC; cdr3_aa: CASSPTTGYYNEQYF
v_call: TRBV28; clone_size: NA; d_call: NA; j_call: TRBJ2-3; cdr3_nt: TGTGCCAGCAGTTCTCGGACAGCCACAGATACGCAGTATTTT; cdr3_aa: CASSSRTATDTQYF
v_call: TRBV4-2; clone_size: many; d_call: NA; j_call: TRBJ1-2; cdr3_nt: TGTGCCAGCAGCCAAGAAAGCACACTTAACTATGGCTACACCTTC; cdr3_aa: CASSQESTLNYGYTF
v_call: TRBV14; clone_size: few; d_call: TRBD1; j_call: TRBJ2-1; cdr3_nt: TGTGCCAGCAGCCAAGATCTCTGGACAGGGAGCTCCTACAATGAGCAGTTCTTC; cdr3_aa: CASSQDLWTGSSYNEQFF
v_call: TRBV20-1; clone_size: NA; d_call: TRBD1; j_call: TRBJ2-1; cdr3_nt: TGCAGTGCGCCCCACGGACAGGCCGGGTTCTTCAATGAGCAGTTCTTC; cdr3_aa: CSAPHGQAGFFNEQFF
v_call: TRBV6-2/TRBV6-3; clone_size: NA; d_call: NA; j_call: TRBJ1-1; cdr3_nt: TGTGCCACACTTCCCCCAGGGGATCTGGGCACTGAAGCTTTCTTT; cdr3_aa: CATLPPGDLGTEAFF
v_call: TRBV15; clone_size: few; d_call: NA; j_call: TRBJ2-5; cdr3_nt: TGTGCCACCAGCAGGCCCCAAGAGACCCAGTACTTC; cdr3_aa: CATSRPQETQYF
v_call: TRBV7-3; clone_size: NA; d_call: NA; j_call: TRBJ1-2; cdr3_nt: TGTGCCAGCAGCCCGATGGGGCAGGGGAACGAGGGCTACACCTTC; cdr3_aa: CASSPMGQGNEGYTF
v_call: TRBV27; clone_size: NA; d_call: TRBD2; j_call: TRBJ2-7; cdr3_nt: TGTGCCAGCAGTTTGGGACTAGCGGTCTCCTACAATGAGCAGTACTTC; cdr3_aa: CASSLGLAVSYNEQYF
v_call: TRBV10-3; clone_size: NA; d_call: NA; j_call: TRBJ1-4; cdr3_nt: TGTGCCAGCTCCACAGGGCCCGGGGATGGAAAACTGTTTTTT; cdr3_aa: CASSTGPGDGKLFF
v_call: TRBV7-2; clone_size: NA; d_call: TRBD2; j_call: TRBJ2-1; cdr3_nt: TGTGCCAGCAGCCTGAATGCCGGGACTAGCTCCTACAGTGAGCAGTTCTTC; cdr3_aa: CASSLNAGTSSYSEQFF
v_call: TRBV5-5; clone_size: few; d_call: NA; j_call: TRBJ2-7; cdr3_nt: TGTGCCAGCAGACTGAAAGCCAGGGACCGTCTCCCGAACTCCTACAATGAGCAGTACTTC; cdr3_aa: CASRLKARDRLPNSYNEQYF
v_call: TRBV9; clone_size: NA; d_call: NA; j_call: TRBJ1-4; cdr3_nt: TGTGCCAGCAGCCCTCATTGGGAGAAGAAACTGTTTTTT; cdr3_aa: CASSPHWEKKLFF
v_call: TRBV6-5; clone_size: few; d_call: NA; j_call: TRBJ1-6; cdr3_nt: TGTGCCAGCAGCTGGGGCAACCCCTATAATTCACCCCTCCACTTT; cdr3_aa: CASSWGNPYNSPLHF
v_call: TRBV18; clone_size: few; d_call: TRBD1; j_call: TRBJ2-1; cdr3_nt: TGTGCCAGCTCTGGACAGGGGTCGGGCAATGAGCAGTTCTTC; cdr3_aa: CASSGQGSGNEQFF
v_call: TRBV25-1; clone_size: few; d_call: TRBD1; j_call: TRBJ2-1; cdr3_nt: TGTGCCAGCAGTGAATTGGGACAGAGCTCCTACAATGAGCAGTTCTTC; cdr3_aa: CASSELGQSSYNEQFF
v_call: TRBV6-5; clone_size: NA; d_call: NA; j_call: TRBJ1-2; cdr3_nt: TGTGCCAGCAGACCCGACGGGTCCCCCCTCTACACCTTC; cdr3_aa: CASRPDGSPLYTF
v_call: TRBV29-1; clone_size: once; d_call: NA; j_call: TRBJ1-5; cdr3_nt: TGCAGCGTTGCCGGGGACCGTTTCAATCAGCCCCAGCATTTT; cdr3_aa: CSVAGDRFNQPQHF
v_call: TRBV6-5; clone_size: few; d_call: NA; j_call: TRBJ1-1; cdr3_nt: TGTGCCGGCAGTTACAGGGAAGAGTGGCCGAACACTGAAGCTTTCTTT; cdr3_aa: CAGSYREEWPNTEAFF
v_call: TRBV7-2; clone_size: NA; d_call: TRBD2; j_call: TRBJ2-7; cdr3_nt: TGTGCCAGCAGCTTAGTCCCAAGGACTAGCGGGGGGGAGGGTGAGCAGTACTTC; cdr3_aa: CASSLVPRTSGGEGEQYF
v_call: TRBV12-3/TRBV12-4; clone_size: NA; d_call: NA; j_call: TRBJ1-4; cdr3_nt: TGTGCCAGCATTTTATCTGGGGGGAATGAAAAACTGTTTTTT; cdr3_aa: CASILSGGNEKLFF
v_call: TRBV3-1; clone_size: many; d_call: NA; j_call: TRBJ2-7; cdr3_nt: TGTGCCAGCAGCCAAGCCCTCTACGAGCAGTACTTC; cdr3_aa: CASSQALYEQYF
v_call: TRBV12-3/TRBV12-4; clone_size: many; d_call: TRBD1; j_call: TRBJ2-5; cdr3_nt: TGTGCCAGCAGCAACAGGGGCCAAGAGACCCAGTACTTC; cdr3_aa: CASSNRGQETQYF
v_call: TRBV30; clone_size: NA; d_call: TRBD2; j_call: TRBJ2-7; cdr3_nt: TGTGCCTGGAGTGTACGGTGGCTAGCGGGGACGGGGGAGCAGTACTTC; cdr3_aa: CAWSVRWLAGTGEQYF